This TCR beta chain was identified during a study of blood T cell repertoires in COVID-19. V was pared by 1 base and J by 8 bases, with 6 bases of the junction left unmatched. This CDR3 contains 15 residues. CDR1 and CDR2 (germline): LGHNA, YSLEER. In the original analysis: Nucleated cell counts were estimated from reference gene primer amplification. Sequenced by immunoSEQ multiplex PCR; TCRdb stores in-frame clones only, minus some. V and J calls and clone size follow that table, whereas D and trimming were derived from the DNA. The top ten hold 2.1% of the sample, which has roughly 230,000 clones, 85% to 90% seen once.

Material for sequencing was peripheral blood. This receptor was identified in a woman aged 55-70 years with COVID-19, enrolled during active disease. The gene calls are TRBV4-3 and TRBJ2-2, with 8 bases fitting TRBD1. The CDR3 loop is CASSQGNRGVGELFF. The CDR3 DNA follows: TGCGCCAGCAGCCAAGGCAACAGGGGGGTAGGGGAGCTGTTTTTT.